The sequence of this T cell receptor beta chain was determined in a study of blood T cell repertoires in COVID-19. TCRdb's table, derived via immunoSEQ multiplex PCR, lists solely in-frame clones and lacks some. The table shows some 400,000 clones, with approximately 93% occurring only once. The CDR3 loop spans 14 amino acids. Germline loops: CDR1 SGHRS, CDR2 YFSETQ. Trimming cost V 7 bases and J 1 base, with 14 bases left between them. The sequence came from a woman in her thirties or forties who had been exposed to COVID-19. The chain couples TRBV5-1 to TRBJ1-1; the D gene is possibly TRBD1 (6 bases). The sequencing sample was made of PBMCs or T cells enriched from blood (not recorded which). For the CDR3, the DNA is TGCGCCAGCGGTACAGGGCCACCGAACACTGAAGCTTTCTTT. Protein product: CASGTGPPNTEAFF.